Listed here are 10 T cell receptor beta chains from one sample, sequenced in a study of blood T cell repertoires in COVID-19. TCRdb's copy holds only in-frame clones and misses some; the assay was immunoSEQ multiplex PCR. In the table there are 65,000 to 75,000 clones, roughly 70% of which are singletons. Sequenced sample: peripheral blood. These receptors were obtained from a man between 65 and 79 years old with acute or convalescent COVID-19.

This chain joins TRBV28 and TRBJ2-7; 9 positions match TRBD1. CDR1 MDHEN and CDR2 SYDVKM come from the germline V gene. This CDR3 has 13 amino acids. J lost 3 bases, V lost 4 bases, and 1 base had no gene match. CDR3 nucleotides: TGTGCCAGCAGTTCGGGACAGGGCTACGAGCAGTACTTC. It codes for CASSSGQGYEQYF. The full variable domain, rest sourced from reference TRBV28 and TRBJ2-7, is DVKVTQSSRYLVKRTGEKVFLECVQDMDHENMFWYRQDPGLGLRLIYFSYDVKMKEKGDIPEGYSVSREKKERFSLILESASTNQTSMYLCASSSGQGYEQYFGPGTRLTVT.

This sequence joins TRBV6-2 or TRBV6-3 and TRBJ2-1, with 10 bases aligning to TRBD2. Germline V gene data show CDR1 as MNHEY and CDR2 as SVGEGT. The CDR3 runs 16 residues. Unmatched junction bases numbered 11, after V lost 6 bases and J lost 6 bases. The CDR3 is CASSSLLAGRSNEQFF. CDR3 DNA: TGTGCCAGCAGCAGCCTACTAGCGGGAAGGAGCAATGAGCAGTTCTTC.

The V call is TRBV11-2, the J call TRBJ2-1; 7 bases are shared with TRBD1. Germline trimming cut 1 base from V and 7 bases from J; bases unmatched to any gene: 16. There are 18 residues in the CDR3. The germline V gene encodes CDR1 SGHAT and CDR2 FQNNGV. CDR3 DNA sequence: TGTGCCAGCAGCTTAGCCCACAGGGGACAAACGGGATTAAATGAGCAGTTCTTC. As protein: CASSLAHRGQTGLNEQFF.

This clone was detected once. The chain employs TRBV20-1 and TRBJ1-2, with TRBD1 as a possible D gene (6 bases). With 3 bases removed from V and 11 bases from J, the gap between germline ends came to 13 bases. Germline CDR1 is DFQATT and CDR2 is SNEGSKA (reference sequence). The CDR3 contains 11 residues. The CDR3 nucleotides read TGCAGTGCTAGCATACAGGGTGGGTACACCTTC. Residues: CSASIQGGYTF.

This chain joins TRBV28 and TRBJ1-5, with no clear D. The ends were cut back, 3 bases at V and 9 bases at J, with 9 bases in the middle. CDR1 is MDHEN and CDR2 is SYDVKM in the germline V gene. The CDR3 length is 12 residues. The CDR3 nucleotides read TGTGCCAGCAGTTTCGTCAGTACGCCCCAGCATTTT. It yields the protein CASSFVSTPQHF.

The chain links TRBV6-2 or TRBV6-3 to TRBJ2-7, with D maybe TRBD2 (6 bases). The CDR3 contains 14 residues. CDR1 is MNHEY and CDR2 is SVGEGT in the germline V gene. The V gene lost 6 bases and the J gene lost 3 bases, with 15 bases spanning the gap. The CDR3 bases are TGTGCCAGCAGCTCTTATCCCGGGGGCTACGAGCAGTACTTC. As protein: CASSSYPGGYEQYF.

The CDR3 DNA is TGTGCCAGCAGCTTAAGTAGCGGGAGCAATGAGCAGTTCTTC. Protein sequence: CASSLSSGSNEQFF. The genes are TRBV7-3 and TRBJ2-1; 9 positions agree with TRBD2. Unmatched junction bases numbered 1, after V lost 1 base and J lost 6 bases. Germline lookup yields CDR1 SGHTA and CDR2 FQGTGA. This CDR3 spans 14 amino acids. The full variable domain, rest sourced from reference TRBV7-3 and TRBJ2-1, is GAGVSQTPSNKVTEKGKYVELRCDPISGHTALYWYRQSLGQGPEFLIYFQGTGAADDSGLPNDRFFAVRPEGSVSTLKIQRTERGDSAVYLCASSLSSGSNEQFFGPGTRLTVL.

V usage is TRBV27 and J usage is TRBJ2-7; D is possibly TRBD2 (6 bases). The CDR3 runs 15 residues. CDR1 is MNHEY and CDR2 is SMNVEV in the germline V gene (reference sequence). The ends were cut back, 4 bases at V and 0 bases at J, with 13 bases in the middle. The CDR3 DNA reads as TGTGCCAGCAGTTGGCGGGGCAGTGGCTCCTACGAGCAGTACTTC. Translated, it gives CASSWRGSGSYEQYF.

In its sample, this clone was seen once. The genes are TRBV21-1 and TRBJ2-7; the table assigns TRBD1, which was not confirmed against the DNA. TRBV21-1 is designated a pseudogene. This CDR3 is built from 14 residues. The CDR3 bases are TGTGCCAGCAGCAAACAGGGTAGGATTAGGGAGCAGTACTTC. It encodes CASSKQGRIREQYF.

The chain is built from TRBV11-2 and TRBJ2-5, with TRBD2 identical over 12 bases. J gave up 5 bases and V 3 bases, and 4 bases lay outside the gene matches. The CDR3 runs 15 residues. Germline CDR1 and CDR2: SGHAT and FQNNGV. DNA for the CDR3: TGTGCCAGCAGCTTCGGACTAGCGGGATACGAGACCCAGTACTTC. This translates into CASSFGLAGYETQYF.